The rows below give T cell receptor beta chains drawn from one sample of a study of T cell responses to AZD1222 COVID-19 vaccine. Generated by immunoSEQ multiplex PCR, the TCRdb table keeps only in-frame clones and is missing some. This sample has about 130,000 clones; more than 90% occur once, and the top ten carry 1.5% to 2%. Source: peripheral blood, taken on day 0 of AZD1222 vaccination. The receptors shown here come from an adult in good health. Each CDR3 is given with its conserved first and last residue. A D gene is named only where the DNA matches it firmly. A row's size may be missing; if present it is once, few, many or a size class.

D	V	J	size	DNA	CDR3
TRBD1	TRBV6-5	TRBJ2-3	NA	TGTGCCAGCAGTTACTCCCGACAGGGGGACACAGATACGCAGTATTTT	CASSYSRQGDTDTQYF
TRBD1	TRBV27	TRBJ1-2	NA	TGTGCCAGCAGTTTATCAAGGGGGCTTGGCTACACCTTC	CASSLSRGLGYTF
NA	TRBV30	TRBJ1-1	NA	TGTGCCTGGAGTGTACGACAGGTGGGGACTGAAGCTTTCTTT	CAWSVRQVGTEAFF
TRBD2	TRBV4-1	TRBJ2-1	NA	TGCGCCAGCAGCCAAGATGGGTGGGGGGGGTCCTACAATGAGCAGTTCTTC	CASSQDGWGGSYNEQFF
TRBD2	TRBV28	TRBJ2-1	NA	TGTGCCAGCAGTTTATATCCCACGGGAGGGCCTGGGGATGAGCAGTTCTTC	CASSLYPTGGPGDEQFF
NA	TRBV3-1/TRBV3-2	TRBJ1-2	NA	TGTGCCAGCAGCCAAGGTAAAAATATTGGCTACACCTTC	CASSQGKNIGYTF
NA	TRBV20-1	TRBJ2-5	NA	TGCAGTGCTAGGCACCAAGAGACCCAGTACTTC	CSARHQETQYF
NA	TRBV7-2	TRBJ1-3	NA	TGTGCCAGCAGCTTAGAGGGATATATCTCTGGAAACACCATATATTTT	CASSLEGYISGNTIYF
NA	TRBV30	TRBJ1-2	NA	TGTGCCTGGAGTGTATATGCAAGGCCAGAGGGTGGCTACACCTTC	CAWSVYARPEGGYTF
NA	TRBV20-1	TRBJ2-7	few	TGCAGTGCTGGGACCGATTACGAGCAGTACTTC	CSAGTDYEQYF
NA	TRBV4-1	TRBJ2-5	NA	TGCGCCAGCAGCCTACAAAGTGGGGGAGAGACCCAGTACTTC	CASSLQSGGETQYF
NA	TRBV7-6	TRBJ1-1	NA	TGTGCCAGCAGCCCTCGTGAGGGGACGAACACTGAAGCTTTCTTT	CASSPREGTNTEAFF
NA	TRBV18	TRBJ2-7	NA	TGTGCCAGCTCGACCGGGAGTGAAGCCTACGAGCAGTACTTC	CASSTGSEAYEQYF
NA	TRBV6-6	TRBJ1-1	NA	TGTGCCAGCAGGGAGAAAATAAGTAGGGGCACTGAAGCTTTCTTT	CASREKISRGTEAFF
NA	TRBV9	TRBJ2-7	NA	TGTGCCAGCAGCGTAGGCTCGAGTGAGCAGTACTTC	CASSVGSSEQYF
NA	TRBV4-3	TRBJ1-1	few	TGCGCCAGCAGCCAAGAGTGGGACACTGAAGCTTTCTTT	CASSQEWDTEAFF
NA	TRBV6-2/TRBV6-3	TRBJ1-2	NA	TGTGCCAGCAGTTACGTGTACTATGGCTACACCTTC	CASSYVYYGYTF
NA	TRBV28	TRBJ1-6	NA	TGTGCCGTTTACGGGGGATACAATTCACCCCTCCACTTT	CAVYGGYNSPLHF
NA	TRBV19	TRBJ2-5	NA	TGTGCCAGTAGGGGCGAGACCCAGTACTTC	CASRGETQYF
TRBD2	TRBV7-3	TRBJ2-6	once	TGTGCCAGCAGCTTAAAAAGCGGGAGGGAGGGTAACTCTGGGGCCAACGTCCTGACTTTC	CASSLKSGREGNSGANVLTF
NA	TRBV27	TRBJ1-1	NA	TGTGCCAGCGGCCCAAAGGGCGGGGCCTCTGAAGCTTTCTTT	CASGPKGGASEAFF
TRBD1	TRBV10-3	TRBJ2-7	NA	TGTGCCATCAGTGGGGGACAGTCCGGAACCTACGAGCAGTACTTC	CAISGGQSGTYEQYF
NA	TRBV10-3	TRBJ2-3	NA	TGTGCCATCAGTCTACGCGGGGACTTCCCCACAGATACGCAGTATTTT	CAISLRGDFPTDTQYF
NA	TRBV28	TRBJ1-1	NA	TGTGCCAGCACTGGGGGGCTATCTGAAGCTTTCTTT	CASTGGLSEAFF
TRBD2	TRBV9	TRBJ2-3	NA	TGTGCCAGCAGCTTGGGAGGGGTAGATACGCAGTATTTT	CASSLGGVDTQYF
NA	TRBV5-8	TRBJ1-2	NA	TGTGCCAGCAGCTTGGAGACCGGGGGGCTGGGCTATGGCTACACCTTC	CASSLETGGLGYGYTF
NA	TRBV5-8	TRBJ1-2	NA	TGTGCCAGCAGCTCAGGTCTGGGCTACGGCTACACCTTC	CASSSGLGYGYTF
TRBD1	TRBV5-1	TRBJ1-3	few	TGCGCCAGCAGCTCGACCGGACAGGGAATTTACTCTGGAAACACCATATATTTT	CASSSTGQGIYSGNTIYF
TRBD1	TRBV19	TRBJ1-5	NA	TGTGCCAGTAGCCGGGGACAGTCCAATCAGCCCCAGCATTTT	CASSRGQSNQPQHF
NA	TRBV6-2/TRBV6-3	TRBJ1-1	NA	TGTGCCAGCAGTTACTTGCGGGGGCTGTTCACTGAAGCTTTCTTT	CASSYLRGLFTEAFF
TRBD2	TRBV27	TRBJ2-2	NA	TGTGCCAGCAGTCCTGATTTGTCAGCGGGAGACGCCGGGGAGCTGTTTTTT	CASSPDLSAGDAGELFF
NA	TRBV6-5	TRBJ1-5	NA	TGTGCCAGCAGTCCCGTACCGGGAAGCAATCAGCCCCAGCATTTT	CASSPVPGSNQPQHF
NA	TRBV7-2	TRBJ2-1	NA	TGTGCCAGCAGCTTAGGAAACAGGGTTTACAATGAGCAGTTCTTC	CASSLGNRVYNEQFF
NA	TRBV4-1	TRBJ1-1	NA	TGCGCCAGCAGCCAGAGGGACAAAACAACAGGCCCGAACACTGAAGCTTTCTTT	CASSQRDKTTGPNTEAFF
TRBD1	TRBV27	TRBJ2-4	NA	TGTGCCACCGCACTCGGGACAGGGAAGCACATTCAGTACTTC	CATALGTGKHIQYF
TRBD2	TRBV29-1	TRBJ2-7	NA	TGCAGCGTCGTTCAGGGACTAGCGTACTACGAGCAGTACTTC	CSVVQGLAYYEQYF
NA	TRBV4-2	TRBJ1-4	NA	TGTGCCAGCAGCCAAGAGGGACCTAATGAAAAACTGTTTTTT	CASSQEGPNEKLFF
TRBD2	TRBV4-2	TRBJ2-1	once	TGTGCCAGCAGCCAAGATGGGCTAGCGGAATACAATGAGCAGTTCTTC	CASSQDGLAEYNEQFF
NA	TRBV7-2	TRBJ1-3	NA	TGTGCCAGCAGCTTAGCGAATTCGCGAAACACCATATATTTT	CASSLANSRNTIYF
NA	TRBV28	TRBJ1-3	NA	TGTGCCAGCAGAACGGCGGGGACCAAGGCTACCATATATTTT	CASRTAGTKATIYF
TRBD2	TRBV4-3	TRBJ2-2	NA	TGCGCCAGCAGCCAGGGACTAGCGGGGCTCCCCGGGGAGCTGTTTTTT	CASSQGLAGLPGELFF
TRBD1	TRBV19	TRBJ1-6	NA	TGTGCCAGTAGTATAGAGGACAGGGGGTTCAATTCACCCCTCCACTTT	CASSIEDRGFNSPLHF
NA	TRBV2	TRBJ2-1	NA	TGTGCCAGCAGTGAGGACAGATTAGGTGAGCAGTTCTTC	CASSEDRLGEQFF
TRBD1	TRBV7-2	TRBJ1-2	NA	TGTGCCAGCAGCTTGGGACAGGGGGCCGTCTATGGCTACACCTTC	CASSLGQGAVYGYTF
TRBD1	TRBV29-1	TRBJ2-2	NA	TGCAGCGTTAAGAGGACAGGGCCCGGGGAGCTGTTTTTT	CSVKRTGPGELFF
NA	TRBV6-8	TRBJ1-5	NA	TGTGCCAGCAGTTTTGGCAGGGATAGCAATCAGCCCCAGCATTTT	CASSFGRDSNQPQHF
TRBD1	TRBV19	TRBJ2-7	NA	TGTGCCAGTAGTATCCGACAGGGCTACGAGCAGTACTTC	CASSIRQGYEQYF
NA	TRBV3-1/TRBV3-2	TRBJ2-2	once	TGTGCCAGCAGCCAAGGGATCCTGGGGGCCGGGGAGCTGTTTTTT	CASSQGILGAGELFF
NA	TRBV19	TRBJ1-5	NA	TGTGCCAGTAGGGGGGACTATAGCAATCAGCCCCAGCATTTT	CASRGDYSNQPQHF
NA	TRBV9	TRBJ2-2	NA	TGTGCCAGCAGCCCAACTTTAGGATCGGGCGGCACCGGGGAGCTGTTTTTT	CASSPTLGSGGTGELFF
NA	TRBV19	TRBJ1-2	NA	TGTGGCAATGGGGGGGCTGGCTACACCTTC	CGNGGAGYTF
NA	TRBV10-3	TRBJ1-1	NA	TGTGCCATCAAATTAGGAGGGAACACTGAAGCTTTCTTT	CAIKLGGNTEAFF
NA	TRBV7-3	TRBJ1-1	NA	TGTGCCAGCACCACGGAAGTGGGGGACACTGAAGCTTTCTTT	CASTTEVGDTEAFF
TRBD1	TRBV28	TRBJ1-2	NA	TGTGCCAGCATACAGGGGATTAACTATGGCTACACCTTC	CASIQGINYGYTF